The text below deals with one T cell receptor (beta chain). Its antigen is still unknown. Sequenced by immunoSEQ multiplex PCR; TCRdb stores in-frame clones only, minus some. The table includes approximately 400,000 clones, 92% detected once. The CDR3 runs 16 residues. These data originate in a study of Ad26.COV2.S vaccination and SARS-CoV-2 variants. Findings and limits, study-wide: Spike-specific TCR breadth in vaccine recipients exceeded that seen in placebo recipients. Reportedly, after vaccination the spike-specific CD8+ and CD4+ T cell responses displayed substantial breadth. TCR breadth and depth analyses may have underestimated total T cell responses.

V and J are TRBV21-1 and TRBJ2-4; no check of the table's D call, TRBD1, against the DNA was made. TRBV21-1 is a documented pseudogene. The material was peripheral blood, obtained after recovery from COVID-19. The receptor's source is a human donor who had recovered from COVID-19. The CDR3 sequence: CASSPRTVLAKNIQYF. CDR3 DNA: TGTGCCAGCAGCCCAAGGACAGTCCTAGCCAAAAACATTCAGTACTTC.